The source of this T cell receptor beta chain is a study of T cells in tuberculosis. Study details: This South African cohort compared adolescents with or without latent tuberculosis against adults with active tuberculosis. Study-wide points: Active tuberculosis alpha repertoires lay closer to GMM-specific TCRs than controls'. The TCR-beta difference was not significant; alpha differences partly reflected length. A GMM-specific repertoire classifier reached approximately 84% accuracy, AUROC around 0.87.

About this clone: Its antigen is still unknown.

TCRdb's copy holds only in-frame clones and misses some; the assay was immunoSEQ multiplex PCR. The table includes tens of thousands of clones, around nine tenths detected once. Germline V gene sequence: CDR1 SGHTA, CDR2 FQGNSA. Trimming shortened V by 6 bases and J by 8 bases, and 16 bases separated the two germline ends. CDR3 length: 14 residues. V is TRBV7-2 and J is TRBJ1-4, with D tentatively TRBD1 (6 bases). This clonotype was obtained from a donor aged 10-29 years with latent tuberculosis or without tuberculosis infection. Some clones in this sample may be carry-over from other donors' samples. Sequenced material: PBMCs. The CDR3 spells CASRTTGFGEKLFF. DNA for the CDR3: TGTGCCAGCAGGACTACAGGGTTTGGCGAAAAACTGTTTTTT.